This T cell receptor (beta chain) derives from a study of shared clonotypes between healthy human individuals. The authors ran the assay at deep level. Clones were sequenced by immunoSEQ multiplex PCR, and TCRdb holds only the in-frame ones, with some missing. The table includes roughly 2.4 million clones, almost 96% detected once. With 1 base removed from V and 10 bases from J, the gap between germline ends came to 11 bases. This CDR3 is 13 amino acids long. The V gene's germline CDR1 is SEHNR and CDR2 FQNEAQ (reference sequence). The source material was naive CD4+ T cells sorted from blood. Subset meaning: CD45RA+ positively selected. V gene TRBV7-9 combines with J gene TRBJ2-4; D uncertain. The sequence was obtained from a man aged 18 to 35 in good health. The CDR3 reads CASSLELGSIQYF. CDR3 nucleotides: TGTGCCAGCAGCTTAGAGTTGGGCAGTATTCAGTACTTC.